This record looks at one TCR beta chain sequence and its context. Data came from immunoSEQ multiplex PCR; TCRdb stores just in-frame clones and leaves some out. This sample yields about 55,000 clones, of which around nine tenths are seen a single time; 5.5% to 7% belongs to the top ten. The record originates from a study of OX40 agonist ivuxolimab in advanced cancers. Study in general: Given to patients was ivuxolimab, an agonistic anti-OX40 (CD134) antibody.

Trimming removed 5 bases from V and 6 bases from J, with 10 bases in between. Germline loops: CDR1 SGHTA, CDR2 FQGNSA. This CDR3 is built from 13 residues. The sample in question was CD4+ or CD8+ T cells sorted from blood, obtained in a trial of the OX40 agonist ivuxolimab. The chain has TRBV7-2 and TRBJ2-2, with a weak D call TRBD2 (6 bases). The TCR comes from an adult with an advanced solid tumor such as melanoma, head and neck, liver or kidney cancer. CDR3 protein: CASSRWEAGELFF. The CDR3 DNA is TGTGCCAGCAGCCGTTGGGAGGCCGGGGAGCTGTTTTTT.